This T cell receptor beta chain was identified in a study of cytomegalovirus exposure and HLA in healthy donors. Study results and limitations: Reports showed the classifier diagnosing cytomegalovirus status with high specificity and sensitivity. Earlier analysis looked at TCR beta V segments, and most were productive about 90% or about 30% of the time. A later analysis showed HLA-associated TCR beta chains outstripping equally common others in clonal expansion.

The sample holds a few counts of this clone. Its antigen is unknown. Looked up from germline, CDR1 is SQVTM and CDR2 is ANQGSEA. V was shortened by 1 base and J by 5 bases, with 12 bases between the two germline ends. The CDR3 consists of 13 residues. The PCR ran on 60 Vbeta and 13 Jbeta primers. Original analysis: In a later analysis, of 84 million or so unique beta chains, some 10 million appeared in at least two donors. Only in-frame clones appear in the TCRdb table, and some are missing; sequencing was by immunoSEQ multiplex PCR. The V and J calls and clone size were taken over from that table, and D and trimming were inferred from the DNA. The table has under 95,000 clones, 72% seen once.

Specimen: PBMCs. The receptor was isolated from a woman aged 35 to 49 in good health and CMV-seropositive. The chain links TRBV29-1 to TRBJ2-7, with unresolved D. The chain's CDR3 is CSVEGTTYNEQYF. DNA of the CDR3: TGCAGCGTTGAAGGTACTACGTATAACGAGCAGTACTTC.